Listed here are 23 T cell receptor beta chains from one sample, sequenced in a study of blood T cell repertoires in COVID-19. Only in-frame clones appear in the TCRdb table, and some are missing; sequencing was by immunoSEQ multiplex PCR. This table holds fewer than 70,000 clones, 87% found once. Sequencing was done on a sample of peripheral blood. The receptors were sampled from a man aged 50 or older with active COVID-19.

The chain joins TRBV6-5 to TRBJ1-1; a weak D match, TRBD1 (5 bases). The V gene lost 7 bases and the J gene lost 6 bases, with 15 bases spanning the gap. The germline V gene encodes CDR1 MNHEY and CDR2 SVGAGI. This CDR3 contains 13 residues. The CDR3, as DNA: TGTGCCAGCATGGAGGGGCGAGGCGCTGAAGCTTTCTTT. Translation: CASMEGRGAEAFF.

V gene TRBV7-3 combines with J gene TRBJ2-3, with 8 bases aligning to TRBD2. The CDR3 is made up of 16 amino acids. Looked up from germline, CDR1 is SGHTA and CDR2 is FQGTGA. V gave up 1 base and J gave up 1 base; unmatched junction bases: 4. The CDR3 nucleotides are TGTGCCAGCAGCTTAAACCCAGCGGGGGGCACAGATACGCAGTATTTT. Its translation is CASSLNPAGGTDTQYF. Variable domain in full (rest from reference TRBV7-3 and TRBJ2-3): GAGVSQTPSNKVTEKGKYVELRCDPISGHTALYWYRQSLGQGPEFLIYFQGTGAADDSGLPNDRFFAVRPEGSVSTLKIQRTERGDSAVYLCASSLNPAGGTDTQYFGPGTRLTVL.

The J gene is TRBJ2-1, the V gene TRBV5-6, with 10 bases fitting TRBD1. Germline CDR1 and CDR2: SGHDT and YYEEEE. After removal of 0 bases from V and 4 bases from J, the junction contained 4 bases not matched to a gene. CDR3 length equals 16 residues. CDR3 DNA: TGTGCCAGCAGCTTGGAAGGACAGGGGGTATACAATGAGCAGTTCTTC. Residues: CASSLEGQGVYNEQFF. Combining the CDR3 with reference TRBV5-6 and TRBJ2-1 gives the whole variable domain DAGVTQSPTHLIKTRGQQVTLRCSPKSGHDTVSWYQQALGQGPQFIFQYYEEEERQRGNFPDRFSGHQFPNYSSELNVNALLLGDSALYLCASSLEGQGVYNEQFFGPGTRLTVL.

V gene TRBV6-5 combines with J gene TRBJ1-2, with TRBD1 matching over 8 bases. The CDR3 is 14 residues long. The junction had 11 bases not matched to a gene; V was cut back by 6 bases and J by 8 bases. Germline CDR1 and CDR2: MNHEY and SVGAGI. The CDR3 region has the DNA TGTGCCAGCAGATCTACTCACAGGGGGGGAGGCTACACCTTC. This gives the protein CASRSTHRGGGYTF.

This clone was recorded only once. The DNA for the CDR3 is TGCGCCAGCAGCCTCTTCGGGACAGGGTCAGGGGCCAACGTCCTGACTTTC. Its protein product is CASSLFGTGSGANVLTF. The chain recombines TRBV4-3 with TRBJ2-6, with 9 bases identical to TRBD1. V was pared by 4 bases and J by 4 bases, with 8 bases of the junction left unmatched. In germline, CDR1 is LGHNA, CDR2 YSLEER. The CDR3 has 17 residues.

The rearrangement joins TRBV2 to TRBJ1-2; D is perhaps TRBD1 (5 bases). Trimming stripped 7 bases from V and 1 base from J, with 7 bases between. Germline CDR1 is SNHLY and CDR2 is FYNNEI. The CDR3 is made up of 12 amino acids. The CDR3 sequence is CASKGDNYGYTF. The DNA of the CDR3 is TGTGCCAGCAAAGGGGATAACTATGGCTACACCTTC.

The rearrangement links TRBV19 to TRBJ2-5, with 11 bases that match TRBD2. Germline loops: CDR1 LNHDA, CDR2 SQIVND (reference sequence). V shed 5 bases and J 4 bases; nucleotides not matched to a gene: 3. The CDR3 has 14 residues. CDR3 bases: TGTGCCAGTAGTGTAGCGGGGGGGCGAGAGACCCAGTACTTC. Translating gives CASSVAGGRETQYF.

This rearrangement joins TRBV27 to TRBJ1-3; D is unresolved. Germline V CDR1 and CDR2: MNHEY, SMNVEV (reference sequence). The CDR3 sequence is 13 residues long. The V end lost 8 bases, the J end lost 4 bases, and 12 bases lay between the germline ends. The CDR3 here is CASFPEVGNTIYF. The CDR3 coding sequence is TGTGCCAGCTTCCCGGAGGTGGGAAACACCATATATTTT.

A few counts support this clone. The chain employs TRBV19 and TRBJ1-1; no definite D call. The CDR3 consists of 15 residues. CDR1 is LNHDA, CDR2 SQIVND, per germline (reference sequence). Trimming shortened V by 5 bases and J by 0 bases, and 13 bases separated the two germline ends. The CDR3 reads CASSERAGLNTEAFF. The CDR3 DNA follows: TGTGCCAGTAGTGAGCGGGCAGGTTTGAACACTGAAGCTTTCTTT.

The CDR3 sequence is CASTSTLTAYEQYF. The CDR3 region has the DNA TGTGCCAGCACCTCCACCCTGACAGCTTACGAGCAGTACTTC. The chain employs TRBV5-6 and TRBJ2-7, with a possible D match to TRBD1 (5 bases). The CDR3 contains 14 residues. V shed 6 bases and J shed 4 bases, with 17 bases lying between them. The germline gives CDR1 SGHDT, CDR2 YYEEEE. The entire variable domain, with the rest obtained from reference TRBV5-6 and TRBJ2-7, is as follows: DAGVTQSPTHLIKTRGQQVTLRCSPKSGHDTVSWYQQALGQGPQFIFQYYEEEERQRGNFPDRFSGHQFPNYSSELNVNALLLGDSALYLCASTSTLTAYEQYFGPGTRLTVT.

The chain uses TRBV18 and TRBJ2-5, with TRBD1 matching 8 bases. This CDR3 has 15 residues. Germline loops: CDR1 KGHSH, CDR2 LQKENI. V shed 5 bases and J 5 bases; nucleotides not matched to a gene: 10. In DNA, the CDR3 is TGTGCCAGCTCAGCTGACAGGGGACCATCGGAGACCCAGTACTTC. The encoded protein is CASSADRGPSETQYF. The full variable domain, its missing parts supplied by reference TRBV18 and TRBJ2-5, is NAGVMQNPRHLVRRRGQEARLRCSPMKGHSHVYWYRQLPEEGLKFMVYLQKENIIDESGMPKERFSAEFPKEGPSILRIQQVVRGDSAAYFCASSADRGPSETQYFGPGTRLLVL.

The J gene is TRBJ2-5, the V gene TRBV5-1; 7 nucleotides align to TRBD2. V lost 3 bases, J lost 3 bases, and 8 bases stayed unmatched. Germline CDR1 is SGHRS and CDR2 is YFSETQ. This CDR3 has 15 amino acids. This CDR3 is CASSYGSGNKETQYF. In nucleotides, the CDR3 is TGCGCCAGCAGCTACGGGAGCGGGAACAAAGAGACCCAGTACTTC.

The chain recombines TRBV6-1 with TRBJ1-3; TRBD1 might be the D (5 bases). From germline, CDR1 is MNHNS and CDR2 SASEGT. Trimming cost V 2 bases and J 2 bases, with 10 bases left between them. This CDR3 has 15 amino acids. In DNA, the CDR3 is TGTGCCAGCAGTGAAATTGGGGCGGCTGGAAACACCATATATTTT. Amino acids: CASSEIGAAGNTIYF.

V is TRBV5-1 and J is TRBJ1-1; D might be TRBD1 (5 bases). V was clipped by 4 bases and J by 5 bases, with 15 bases between them. The germline V gene encodes CDR1 SGHRS and CDR2 YFSETQ. The length of the CDR3 is 14 residues. DNA of the CDR3: TGCGCCAGCAGCCCGAACCTGGGGGGAACTGAAGCTTTCTTT. It specifies CASSPNLGGTEAFF.

The rearrangement uses TRBV29-1 and TRBJ2-5; 7 bases agree with TRBD1. The CDR3 loop spans 13 amino acids. Looked up from germline, CDR1 is SQVTM and CDR2 is ANQGSEA. Unmatched junction bases numbered 8, after V lost 6 bases and J lost 4 bases. The CDR3 sequence: CSVERGGAETQYF. The CDR3 coding sequence is TGCAGCGTGGAAAGAGGGGGCGCAGAGACCCAGTACTTC. Drawing the rest from reference TRBV29-1 and TRBJ2-5, the complete variable domain is SAVISQKPSRDICQRGTSLTIQCQVDSQVTMMFWYRQQPGQSLTLIATANQGSEATYESGFVIDKFPISRPNLTFSTLTVSNMSPEDSSIYLCSVERGGAETQYFGPGTRLLVL.

This chain joins TRBV9 and TRBJ2-5; tentative D call: TRBD2 (7 bases). From germline, CDR1 is SGDLS and CDR2 YYNGEE. The CDR3 covers 15 residues. Deletions cut 4 bases from V and 4 bases from J, with 17 bases between. CDR3: CASSPPRGGVETQYF. CDR3 nucleotide sequence: TGTGCCAGCAGCCCCCCTAGGGGGGGAGTAGAGACCCAGTACTTC.

The J gene is TRBJ2-7, the V gene TRBV2; D may be TRBD1 (5 bases). The V gene lost 8 bases and the J gene lost 2 bases, with 16 bases spanning the gap. The CDR3 is 14 residues long. The germline V gene encodes CDR1 SNHLY and CDR2 FYNNEI. The CDR3 coding sequence is TGTGCCAGCTCCAATCCAAGGACAACCTACGAGCAGTACTTC. Its protein is CASSNPRTTYEQYF.

V usage is TRBV27 and J usage is TRBJ2-3; TRBD2 aligns across 14 bases. CDR1 MNHEY and CDR2 SMNVEV come from the germline V gene (reference sequence). This CDR3 is 15 amino acids long. V was clipped by 9 bases and J by 5 bases; unmatched bases: 7. CDR3 loop: CASKGLAGAGDTQYF. CDR3 sequence (DNA): TGTGCCAGTAAGGGACTAGCGGGGGCTGGAGATACGCAGTATTTT.

The chain carries TRBV6-5 and TRBJ2-7; D is perhaps TRBD1 (7 bases). Germline loops: CDR1 MNHEY, CDR2 SVGAGI. CDR3 size: 14 residues. Between the trimmed V and J ends, which lost 6 bases and 2 bases, there was a span of 14 bases. The CDR3 sequence is CASSDSGGTYEQYF. Written as DNA, the CDR3 is TGTGCCAGCAGCGATTCAGGGGGGACCTACGAGCAGTACTTC.

V gene TRBV10-3 combines with J gene TRBJ1-4; TRBD1 is a possible D gene (5 bases). With 5 bases removed from V and 8 bases from J, the gap between germline ends came to 15 bases. CDR3 length equals 14 residues. The V gene's germline CDR1 is ENHRY and CDR2 SYGVKD. CDR3 residues: CAISFGGNREKLFF. In nucleotides, the CDR3 is TGTGCCATCAGTTTCGGGGGAAACCGCGAAAAACTGTTTTTT.

This rearrangement joins TRBV19 to TRBJ2-1; 9 nucleotides match TRBD2. Germline-derived CDR1 and CDR2 are LNHDA and SQIVND (reference sequence). J gave up 8 bases and V 4 bases, and 6 bases lay outside the gene matches. The CDR3 runs to 14 residues. The CDR3 DNA is TGTGCCAGTAGTAGTAGCGGGGGAGGGGATGAGCAGTTCTTC. Encoded protein: CASSSSGGGDEQFF.

The chain employs TRBV5-8 and TRBJ1-3; D is possibly TRBD1 (6 bases). Trimming left V 4 bases short and J 4 bases short, with 9 bases between. The CDR3 runs 13 residues. Germline V lookup: CDR1 SGHTS, CDR2 YDEGEE. The CDR3 nucleotides read TGTGCCAGCAGCCGTGACAGGGGAAACACCATATATTTT. Translation gives CASSRDRGNTIYF.

The chain employs TRBV6-5 and TRBJ2-1, with TRBD1 identical over 10 bases. CDR1 and CDR2 (germline): MNHEY, SVGAGI. Losses at the gene ends were 8 bases for V and 2 bases for J; bases not matched to a gene: 6. This CDR3 is 15 amino acids long. The CDR3 DNA reads TGTGCCAGCTCGGCCGGGACAGGGGCCTACAATGAGCAGTTCTTC. It codes for CASSAGTGAYNEQFF.